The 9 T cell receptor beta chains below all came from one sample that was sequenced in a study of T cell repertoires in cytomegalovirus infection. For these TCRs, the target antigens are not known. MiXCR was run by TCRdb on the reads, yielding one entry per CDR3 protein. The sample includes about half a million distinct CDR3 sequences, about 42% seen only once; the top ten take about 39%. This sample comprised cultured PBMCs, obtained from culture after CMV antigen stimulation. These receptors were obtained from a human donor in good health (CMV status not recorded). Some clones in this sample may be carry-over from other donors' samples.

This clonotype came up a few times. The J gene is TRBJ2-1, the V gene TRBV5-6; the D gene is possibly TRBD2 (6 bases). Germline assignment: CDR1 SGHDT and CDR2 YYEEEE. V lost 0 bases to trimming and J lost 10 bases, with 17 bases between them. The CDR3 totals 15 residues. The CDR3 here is CASSLAVNRGGEQFF. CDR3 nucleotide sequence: TGTGCCAGCAGCTTGGCCGTTAATCGGGGAGGAGAGCAGTTCTTC.

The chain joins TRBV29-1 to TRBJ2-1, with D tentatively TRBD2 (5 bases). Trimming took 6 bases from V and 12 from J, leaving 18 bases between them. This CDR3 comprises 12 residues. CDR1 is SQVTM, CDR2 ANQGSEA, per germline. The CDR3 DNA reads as TGCAGCGTCTCCCGGGAACGACGTGGGCAGTTCTTC. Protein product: CSVSRERRGQFF.

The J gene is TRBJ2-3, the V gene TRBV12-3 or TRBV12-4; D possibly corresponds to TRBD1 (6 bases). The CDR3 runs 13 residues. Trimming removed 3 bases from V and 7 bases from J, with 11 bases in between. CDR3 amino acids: CASSFGGQHTQYF. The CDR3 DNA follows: TGTGCCAGCAGTTTTGGGGGACAACATACGCAGTATTTT.

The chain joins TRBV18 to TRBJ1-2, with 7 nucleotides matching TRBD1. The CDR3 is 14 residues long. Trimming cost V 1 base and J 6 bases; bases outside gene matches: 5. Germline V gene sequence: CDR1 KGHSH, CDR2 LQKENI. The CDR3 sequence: CASSPRQGGNGYTF. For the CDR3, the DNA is TGTGCCAGCTCACCACGGCAGGGGGGGAATGGCTACACCTTC.

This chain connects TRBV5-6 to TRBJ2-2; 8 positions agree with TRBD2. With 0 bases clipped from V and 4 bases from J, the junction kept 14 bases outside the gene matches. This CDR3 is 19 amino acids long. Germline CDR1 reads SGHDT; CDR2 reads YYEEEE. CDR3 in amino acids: CASSLVRILSGGLTGELFF. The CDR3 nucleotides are TGTGCCAGCAGCTTGGTCCGGATACTCAGCGGGGGACTCACCGGGGAGCTGTTTTTT.

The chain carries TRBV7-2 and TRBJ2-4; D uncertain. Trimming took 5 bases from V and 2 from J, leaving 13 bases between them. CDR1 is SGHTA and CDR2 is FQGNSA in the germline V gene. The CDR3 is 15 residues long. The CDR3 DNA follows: TGTGCCAGCAGCCTCTTATACTTGCCCAAAAACATTCAGTACTTC. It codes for CASSLLYLPKNIQYF.

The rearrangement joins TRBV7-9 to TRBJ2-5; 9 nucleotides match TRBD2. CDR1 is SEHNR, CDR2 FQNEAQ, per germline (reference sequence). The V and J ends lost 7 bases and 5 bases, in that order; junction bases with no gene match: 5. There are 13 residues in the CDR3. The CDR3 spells CASNPAGGETQYF. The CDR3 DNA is TGTGCCAGCAACCCTGCGGGGGGGGAGACCCAGTACTTC.

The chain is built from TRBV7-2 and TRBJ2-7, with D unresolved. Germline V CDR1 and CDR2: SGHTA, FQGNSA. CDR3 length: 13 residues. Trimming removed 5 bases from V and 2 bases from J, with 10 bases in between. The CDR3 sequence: CASSTRMPYEQYF. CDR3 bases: TGTGCCAGCAGCACCCGGATGCCCTACGAGCAGTACTTC.

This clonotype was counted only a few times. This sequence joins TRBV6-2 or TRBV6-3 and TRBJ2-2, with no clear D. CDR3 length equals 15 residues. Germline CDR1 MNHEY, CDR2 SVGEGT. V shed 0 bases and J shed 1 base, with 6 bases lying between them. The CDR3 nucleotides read TGTGCCAGCAGTTACTCACGTCAGAACACCGGGGAGCTGTTTTTT. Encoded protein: CASSYSRQNTGELFF.